This TCR beta chain was documented in a study of blood T cell repertoires in COVID-19. The method was immunoSEQ multiplex PCR; TCRdb's version includes in-frame clones alone and lacks a portion of them. The table shows about 400,000 clones, with around 87% occurring only once. With 4 bases clipped from V and 0 bases from J, the junction kept 5 bases outside the gene matches. Germline values: CDR1 MNHEY, CDR2 SVGAGI. The CDR3 runs 15 residues. Among Cohort 3 donors, those recovered had two negative PCRs, clearance, or symptom resolution. This TCR derives from a woman between 45 and 65 years old who had recovered from COVID-19. The sequencing sample was made of PBMCs or T cells enriched from blood (not recorded which). The chain employs TRBV6-5 and TRBJ1-1, with 7 bases fitting TRBD1. The CDR3 coding sequence is TGTGCCAGCAGTTGGGGACAGTTCATGAACACTGAAGCTTTCTTT. This gives the protein CASSWGQFMNTEAFF.